The clone carrying this TCR beta chain was seen many times. The CDR3 length is 14 residues. CDR1 is PRHDT, CDR2 FYEKMQ, per germline (reference sequence). Trimming cost V 5 bases and J 3 bases, with 11 bases left between them. The sample is drawn from a study of blood T cell repertoires in COVID-19. Across the whole study: PBMCs, B-cell-depleted T cells, or T cells were the source of the cDNA or gDNA that made up the material.

Per the authors' pipeline: Estimation of nucleated cell counts was performed using reference gene primer amplification. Data came from immunoSEQ multiplex PCR; TCRdb stores just in-frame clones and leaves some out. V and J calls and clone size are given by that table; D and trimming were obtained from the DNA. The table shows roughly 400,000 clones, with 85% to 90% occurring only once. The clonotype originates from a woman aged 25 to 45 who had recovered from COVID-19. This chain joins TRBV13 and TRBJ1-3; possibly TRBD1 for D (6 bases). The sample was PBMCs or T cells enriched from blood (not recorded which). CDR3 in DNA: TGTGCCAGCAGCGGCACAGGGTATGGAAACACCATATATTTT. It translates to CASSGTGYGNTIYF.